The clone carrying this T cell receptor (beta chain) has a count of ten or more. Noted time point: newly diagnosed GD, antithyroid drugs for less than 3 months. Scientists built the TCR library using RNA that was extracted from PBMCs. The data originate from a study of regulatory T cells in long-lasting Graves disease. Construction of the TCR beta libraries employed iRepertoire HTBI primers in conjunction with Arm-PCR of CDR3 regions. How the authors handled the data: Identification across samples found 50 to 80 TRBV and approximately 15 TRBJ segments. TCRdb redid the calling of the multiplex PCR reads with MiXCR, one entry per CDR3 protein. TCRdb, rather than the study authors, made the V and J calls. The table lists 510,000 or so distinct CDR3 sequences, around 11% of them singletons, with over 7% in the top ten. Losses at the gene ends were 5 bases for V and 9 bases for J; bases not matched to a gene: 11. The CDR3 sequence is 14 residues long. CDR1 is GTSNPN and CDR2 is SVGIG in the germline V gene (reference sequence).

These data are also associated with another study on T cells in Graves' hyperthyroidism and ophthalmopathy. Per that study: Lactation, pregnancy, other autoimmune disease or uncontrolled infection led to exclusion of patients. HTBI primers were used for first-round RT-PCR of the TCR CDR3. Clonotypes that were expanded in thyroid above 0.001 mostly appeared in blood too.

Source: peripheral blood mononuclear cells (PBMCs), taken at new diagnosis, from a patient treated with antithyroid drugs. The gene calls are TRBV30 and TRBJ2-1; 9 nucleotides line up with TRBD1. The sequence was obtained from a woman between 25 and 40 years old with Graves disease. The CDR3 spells CAWGGQGILTEQFF. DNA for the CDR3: TGTGCCTGGGGGGGACAGGGAATATTAACTGAGCAGTTCTTC.